The entry that follows covers one T cell receptor beta chain sequence. Antigen unknown. CDR3 length equals 15 residues. With 6 bases removed from V and 4 bases from J, the gap between germline ends came to 15 bases. The V gene's germline CDR1 is LNHDA and CDR2 SQIVND (reference sequence). Viral peptide pools were used in the ViraFEST assay to expand antigen-specific CD4+ T cells, and sequencing came afterward. Researchers isolated CD4+ T cells once about 11 days of culture had elapsed. All study participants received two doses of BNT162b2 or mRNA-1273 vaccine. The vaccine recipients had no prior SARS-CoV-2 infection, with negative nucleocapsid antibodies. PBMC were cultured at around 1.9 million per well with approximately 10 IU/ml IL-2 and about 9.5 ug/ml peptides. This sample is part of a study of vaccination effects on CD4 cells after COVID-19. Study-wide context: It was a median of 72 days after the second dose that post-vaccine samples were obtained. Findings of the study overall: Pronounced clonal contraction occurred in clones induced by infection and by vaccine late after vaccination.

Profiling relied on immunoSEQ multiplex PCR, and the TCRdb table lists in-frame clones only, not all of them. The data contain roughly 63,000 clones, roughly 80% of them singletons. The source was CD4+ T cells from PBMCs cultured with HCoV-OC43 spike peptides, collected after COVID-19 vaccination. Sample subset: HCoV-OC43 spike overlapping peptide pool stimulation. The chain couples TRBV19 to TRBJ1-4; D uncertain. The source of this sequence is a human donor who received a COVID-19 vaccine. In DNA form, the CDR3 reads TGTGCCAGTAGCTCTCAGCAGGCGATTAATGAAAAACTGTTTTTT. Its protein is CASSSQQAINEKLFF.